These 13 T cell receptor beta chains were sequenced from one sample in a study of blood T cell repertoires in COVID-19. Only in-frame clones appear in the TCRdb table, and some are missing; sequencing was by immunoSEQ multiplex PCR. The sample lists a few hundred thousand clones, 80% to 90% occurring once. Material: peripheral blood. All receptors come from a woman in her 40s who had recovered from COVID-19.

The chain recombines TRBV5-4 with TRBJ2-2, with D uncertain. CDR1 is SGHNT and CDR2 is YYREEE in the germline V gene (reference sequence). The V end was cut by 2 bases, the J end by 6 bases, with 11 bases between. This CDR3 comprises 14 residues. As DNA, the CDR3 is TGTGCCAGCAGCTTTTCACTACTTTCCGGGGAGCTGTTTTTT. Translating it yields CASSFSLLSGELFF.

The chain recombines TRBV18 with TRBJ2-4; possibly TRBD1 for D (6 bases). Deletions cut 3 bases from V and 7 bases from J, with 13 bases between. CDR3 length equals 14 residues. Germline CDR1 and CDR2: KGHSH and LQKENI. CDR3 in amino acids: CASSPTQGVNIQYF. The CDR3 DNA reads TGTGCCAGCTCACCGACACAGGGAGTGAACATTCAGTACTTC.

Points on this clone: The sample contains more than one DNA sequence encoding this CDR3. The rearrangement uses TRBV10-3 and TRBJ1-4; 7 nucleotides line up with TRBD1. With 5 bases clipped from V and 5 bases from J, the junction kept 5 bases outside the gene matches. Per germline, CDR1 ENHRY and CDR2 SYGVKD. This CDR3 has 14 amino acids. The CDR3, as DNA: TGTGCCATCAGTACCGGGACAGAGAATGAAAAACTGTTTTTT. It codes for CAISTGTENEKLFF.

The chain couples TRBV7-2 to TRBJ2-5, with D possibly TRBD1 on 5 matching bases. The ends were cut back, 2 bases at V and 0 bases at J, with 19 bases in the middle. This CDR3 spans 18 amino acids. Germline V CDR1 and CDR2: SGHTA, FQGNSA. DNA of the CDR3: TGTGCCAGCAGCTTAAGGTCTTTCGCAGGGCCAAACCAAGAGACCCAGTACTTC. It specifies CASSLRSFAGPNQETQYF.

This clone was picked up one time. The gene calls are TRBV12-3 or TRBV12-4 and TRBJ2-7; a possible D gene is TRBD1 (6 bases). This CDR3 comprises 11 residues. Trimming stripped 6 bases from V and 9 bases from J, with 12 bases between. CDR3 amino acids: CASSSRGGQYF. The DNA of the CDR3 is TGTGCCAGCAGCTCCCGAGGGGGGCAGTACTTC.

The CDR3 protein is CASTKQSSYNEQFF. The CDR3 nucleotides read TGTGCCAGCACCAAACAAAGCTCCTACAATGAGCAGTTCTTC. The chain has TRBV5-4 and TRBJ2-1; D is unresolved. The V end was cut by 6 bases, the J end by 0 bases, with 10 bases between. The CDR3 runs to 14 residues. CDR1 and CDR2 from the germline V gene are SGHNT and YYREEE (reference sequence).

This clone has just one count. J is TRBJ2-7 and V is TRBV6-1; 8 bases align to TRBD1. This CDR3 spans 18 amino acids. With 0 bases clipped from V and 5 bases from J, the junction kept 15 bases outside the gene matches. CDR1 is MNHNS and CDR2 is SASEGT in the germline V gene. The CDR3 nucleotides read TGTGCCAGCAGTGAAGCGACCCTGACAGGGGTTGTAATCCACGAGCAGTACTTC. Its translation is CASSEATLTGVVIHEQYF.

The chain uses TRBV12-5 and TRBJ2-7, with 7 bases matching TRBD1. The length of the CDR3 is 14 residues. V was pared by 1 base and J by 7 bases, with 7 bases of the junction left unmatched. Germline V gene lookup returns CDR1 LGHNT and CDR2 FRNRAP. The CDR3 bases are TGTGCTAGTGGTTTGGGACAGGGTTTTGGTGAGCAGTACTTC. As protein: CASGLGQGFGEQYF.

This chain joins TRBV2 and TRBJ1-5; tentatively, D is TRBD1 (5 bases). Germline V gene sequence: CDR1 SNHLY, CDR2 FYNNEI. V lost 6 bases, J lost 0 bases, and 15 bases lay in between. The CDR3 is made up of 16 amino acids. CDR3 coding DNA: TGTGCCAGCAGGGGACTGGGGGTCTATAGCAATCAGCCCCAGCATTTT. Amino acid sequence: CASRGLGVYSNQPQHF.

The CDR3 DNA is TGCAGCGTTGCTTTGAGCGGGATGACAGATACGCAGTATTTT. It translates to CSVALSGMTDTQYF. This chain links TRBV29-1 with TRBJ2-3, with 7 bases lining up with TRBD2. This CDR3 has 14 residues. CDR1 and CDR2 (germline): SQVTM, ANQGSEA. V was clipped by 4 bases and J by 3 bases; unmatched bases: 7.

The chain employs TRBV19 and TRBJ2-7, with TRBD1 identical over 12 bases. Germline CDR1 LNHDA, CDR2 SQIVND (reference sequence). The J segment lost 5 bases and the V segment lost 7 bases, leaving 12 bases of the junction unmatched. The CDR3 runs 16 residues. CDR3 residues: CASTPSRDRGPNEQYF. CDR3 sequence (DNA): TGTGCCAGTACCCCCAGCCGGGACAGGGGGCCCAACGAGCAGTACTTC. Supplemented by reference TRBV19 and TRBJ2-7, the full variable domain reads DGGITQSPKYLFRKEGQNVTLSCEQNLNHDAMYWYRQDPGQGLRLIYYSQIVNDFQKGDIAEGYSVSREKKESFPLTVTSAQKNPTAFYLCASTPSRDRGPNEQYFGPGTRLTVT.

The chain links TRBV27 to TRBJ2-3; 8 bases agree with TRBD2. The CDR3 has 15 residues. V lost 0 bases, J lost 6 bases, and 5 bases stayed unmatched. Looked up from germline, CDR1 is MNHEY and CDR2 is SMNVEV (reference sequence). The CDR3 DNA is TGTGCCAGCAGTTTATCGGCGGGACTAGGGGATACGCAGTATTTT. Its protein is CASSLSAGLGDTQYF.

In this sample, this clone turned up once. This chain joins TRBV5-4 and TRBJ1-3; D gene unclear. Germline V lookup: CDR1 SGHNT, CDR2 YYREEE (reference sequence). V lost 1 base, J lost 8 bases, and 22 bases lay in between. CDR3 length equals 17 residues. CDR3 in amino acids: CASSLYKWPSPGDTIYF. The DNA for the CDR3 is TGTGCCAGCAGCTTGTATAAGTGGCCCTCCCCCGGGGACACCATATATTTT.